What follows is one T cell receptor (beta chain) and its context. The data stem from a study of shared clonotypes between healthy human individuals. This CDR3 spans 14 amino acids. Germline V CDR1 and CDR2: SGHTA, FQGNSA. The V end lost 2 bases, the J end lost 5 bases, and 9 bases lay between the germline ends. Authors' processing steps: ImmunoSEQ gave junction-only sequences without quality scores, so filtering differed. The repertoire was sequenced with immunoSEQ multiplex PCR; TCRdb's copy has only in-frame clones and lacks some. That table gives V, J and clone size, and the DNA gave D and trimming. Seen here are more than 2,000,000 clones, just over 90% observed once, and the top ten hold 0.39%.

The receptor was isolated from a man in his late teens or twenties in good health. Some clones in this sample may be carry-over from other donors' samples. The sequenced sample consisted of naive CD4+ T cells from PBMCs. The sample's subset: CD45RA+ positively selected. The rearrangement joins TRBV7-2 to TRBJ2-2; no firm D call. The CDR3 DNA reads TGTGCCAGCAGCTTATATTGGGTAACCGGGGAGCTGTTTTTT. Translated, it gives CASSLYWVTGELFF.